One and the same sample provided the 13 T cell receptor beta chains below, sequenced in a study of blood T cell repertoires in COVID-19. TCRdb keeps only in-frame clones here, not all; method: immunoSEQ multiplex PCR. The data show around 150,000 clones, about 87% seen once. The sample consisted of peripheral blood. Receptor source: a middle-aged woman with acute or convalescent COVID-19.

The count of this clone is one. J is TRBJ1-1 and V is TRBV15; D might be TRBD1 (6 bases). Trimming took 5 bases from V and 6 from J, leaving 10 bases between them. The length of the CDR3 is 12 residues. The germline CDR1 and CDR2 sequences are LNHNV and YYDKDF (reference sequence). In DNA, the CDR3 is TGTGCCACCAGCTCGACAGGAGCTGAAGCTTTCTTT. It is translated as CATSSTGAEAFF. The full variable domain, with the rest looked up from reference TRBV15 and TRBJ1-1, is DAMVIQNPRYQVTQFGKPVTLSCSQTLNHNVMYWYQQKSSQAPKLLFHYYDKDFNNEADTPDNFQSRRPNTSFCFLDIRSPGLGDTAMYLCATSSTGAEAFFGQGTRLTVV.

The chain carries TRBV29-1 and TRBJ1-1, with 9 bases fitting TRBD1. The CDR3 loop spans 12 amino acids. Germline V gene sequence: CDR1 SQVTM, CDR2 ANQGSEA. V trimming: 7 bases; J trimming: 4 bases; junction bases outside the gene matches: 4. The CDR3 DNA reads TGCAGCGGGATGACAGGGGGCACTGAAGCTTTCTTT. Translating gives CSGMTGGTEAFF.

The CDR3 DNA reads TGTGCCAGCAGTTTATTTGGCCTAGCGGGGGGGCCTCTCCTGGGTGAGCAGTTCTTC. It codes for CASSLFGLAGGPLLGEQFF. The chain combines TRBV27 with TRBJ2-1, with 12 bases identical to TRBD2. This CDR3 contains 19 residues. Looked up from germline, CDR1 is MNHEY and CDR2 is SMNVEV (reference sequence). Trimming at V came to 1 base and at J to 9 bases, leaving 16 bases not matched to a gene.

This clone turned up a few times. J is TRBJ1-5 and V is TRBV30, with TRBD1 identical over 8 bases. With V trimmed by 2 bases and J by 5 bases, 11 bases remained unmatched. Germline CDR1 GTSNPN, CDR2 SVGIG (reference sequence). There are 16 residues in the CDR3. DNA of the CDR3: TGTGCCTGGAGTTCCGTCGACAGGGGAGTTTATCAGCCCCAGCATTTT. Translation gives CAWSSVDRGVYQPQHF.

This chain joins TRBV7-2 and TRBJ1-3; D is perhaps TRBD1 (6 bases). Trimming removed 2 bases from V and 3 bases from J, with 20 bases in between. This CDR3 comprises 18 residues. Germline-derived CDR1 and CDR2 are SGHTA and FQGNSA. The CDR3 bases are TGTGCCAGCAGCTTAATCCAGGGTCTCACAGGGTTTGGAAACACCATATATTTT. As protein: CASSLIQGLTGFGNTIYF.

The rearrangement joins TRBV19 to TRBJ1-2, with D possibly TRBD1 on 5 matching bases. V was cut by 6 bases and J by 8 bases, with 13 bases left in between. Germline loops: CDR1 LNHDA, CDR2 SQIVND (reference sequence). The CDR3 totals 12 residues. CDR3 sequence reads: CASSRGTKGYTF. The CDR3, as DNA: TGTGCCAGTAGCCGCGGGACGAAAGGCTACACCTTC.

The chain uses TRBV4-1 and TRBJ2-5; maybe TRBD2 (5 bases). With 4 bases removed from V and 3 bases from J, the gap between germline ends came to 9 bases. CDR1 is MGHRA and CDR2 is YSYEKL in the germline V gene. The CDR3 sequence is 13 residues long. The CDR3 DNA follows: TGCGCCAGCAGCCGAGGGTGGGAAGAGACCCAGTACTTC. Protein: CASSRGWEETQYF.

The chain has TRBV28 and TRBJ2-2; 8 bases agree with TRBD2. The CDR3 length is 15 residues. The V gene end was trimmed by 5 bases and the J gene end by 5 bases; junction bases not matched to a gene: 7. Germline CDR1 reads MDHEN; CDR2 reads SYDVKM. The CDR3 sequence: CASSPGGVSTGELFF. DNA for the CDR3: TGTGCCAGCAGTCCCGGGGGGGTTTCAACCGGGGAGCTGTTTTTT. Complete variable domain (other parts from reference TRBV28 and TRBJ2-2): DVKVTQSSRYLVKRTGEKVFLECVQDMDHENMFWYRQDPGLGLRLIYFSYDVKMKEKGDIPEGYSVSREKKERFSLILESASTNQTSMYLCASSPGGVSTGELFFGEGSRLTVL.

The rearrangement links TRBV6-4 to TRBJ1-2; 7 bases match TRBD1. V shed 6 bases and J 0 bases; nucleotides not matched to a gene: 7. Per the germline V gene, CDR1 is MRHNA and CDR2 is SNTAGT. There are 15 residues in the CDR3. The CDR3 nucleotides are TGTGCCAGCAGCGCGACAGGGAATCCTAACTATGGCTACACCTTC. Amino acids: CASSATGNPNYGYTF.

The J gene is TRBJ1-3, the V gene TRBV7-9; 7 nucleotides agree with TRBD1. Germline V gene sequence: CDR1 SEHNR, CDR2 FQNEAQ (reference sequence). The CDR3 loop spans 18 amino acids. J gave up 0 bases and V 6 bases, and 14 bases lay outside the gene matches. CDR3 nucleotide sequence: TGTGCCAGCAGATCCCAGGGGATGGGGACAGCCTCTGGAAACACCATATATTTT. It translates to CASRSQGMGTASGNTIYF.

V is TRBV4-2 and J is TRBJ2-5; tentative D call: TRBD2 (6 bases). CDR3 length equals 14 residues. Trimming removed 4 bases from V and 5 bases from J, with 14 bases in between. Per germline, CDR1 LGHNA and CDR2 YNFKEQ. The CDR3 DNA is TGTGCCAGCAGCCCAAGGTCGAGCGGGGAGACCCAGTACTTC. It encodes CASSPRSSGETQYF.

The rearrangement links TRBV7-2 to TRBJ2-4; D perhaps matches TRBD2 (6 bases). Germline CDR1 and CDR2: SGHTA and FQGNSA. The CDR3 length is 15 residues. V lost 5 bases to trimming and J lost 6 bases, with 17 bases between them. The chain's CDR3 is CASSLQRGGINIQYF. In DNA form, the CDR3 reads TGTGCCAGCAGCCTCCAGAGGGGAGGAATAAACATTCAGTACTTC.

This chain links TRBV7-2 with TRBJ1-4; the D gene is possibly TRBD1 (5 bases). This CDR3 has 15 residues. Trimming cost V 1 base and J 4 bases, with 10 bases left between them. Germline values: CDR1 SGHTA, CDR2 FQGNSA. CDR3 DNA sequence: TGTGCCAGCAGCTTAGGAGGACATCTTAATGAAAAACTGTTTTTT. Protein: CASSLGGHLNEKLFF.